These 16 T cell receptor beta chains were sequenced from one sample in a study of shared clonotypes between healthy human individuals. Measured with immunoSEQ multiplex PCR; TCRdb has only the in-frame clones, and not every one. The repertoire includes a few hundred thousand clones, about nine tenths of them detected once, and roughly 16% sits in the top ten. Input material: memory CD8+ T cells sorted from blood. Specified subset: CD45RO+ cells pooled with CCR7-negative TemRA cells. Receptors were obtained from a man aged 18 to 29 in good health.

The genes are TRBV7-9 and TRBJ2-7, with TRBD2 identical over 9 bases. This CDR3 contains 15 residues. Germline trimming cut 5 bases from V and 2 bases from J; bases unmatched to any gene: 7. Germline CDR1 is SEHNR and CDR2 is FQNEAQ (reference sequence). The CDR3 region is CASSTRLAAPYEQYF. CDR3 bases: TGTGCCAGCAGCACCCGACTAGCGGCCCCCTACGAGCAGTACTTC.

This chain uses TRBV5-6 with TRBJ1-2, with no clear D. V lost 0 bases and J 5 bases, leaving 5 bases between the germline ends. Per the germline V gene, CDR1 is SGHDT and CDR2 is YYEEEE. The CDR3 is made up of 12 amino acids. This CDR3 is CASSLEAYGYTF. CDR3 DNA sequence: TGTGCCAGCAGCTTGGAGGCTTATGGCTACACCTTC. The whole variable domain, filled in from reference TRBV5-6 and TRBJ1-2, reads DAGVTQSPTHLIKTRGQQVTLRCSPKSGHDTVSWYQQALGQGPQFIFQYYEEEERQRGNFPDRFSGHQFPNYSSELNVNALLLGDSALYLCASSLEAYGYTFGSGTRLTVV.

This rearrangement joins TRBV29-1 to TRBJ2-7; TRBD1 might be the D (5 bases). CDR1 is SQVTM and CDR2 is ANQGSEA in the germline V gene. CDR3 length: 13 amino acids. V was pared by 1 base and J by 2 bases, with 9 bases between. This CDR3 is CSVEGAGTYEQYF. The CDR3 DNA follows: TGCAGCGTTGAAGGGGCAGGGACCTACGAGCAGTACTTC.

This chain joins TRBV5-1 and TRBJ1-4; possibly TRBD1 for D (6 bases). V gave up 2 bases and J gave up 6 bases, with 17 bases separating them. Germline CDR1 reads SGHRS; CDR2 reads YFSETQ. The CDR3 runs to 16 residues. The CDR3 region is CASSLGRQAMDEKLFF. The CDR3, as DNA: TGCGCCAGCAGCTTAGGGAGACAGGCCATGGATGAAAAACTGTTTTTT. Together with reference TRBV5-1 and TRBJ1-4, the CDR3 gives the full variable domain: KAGVTQTPRYLIKTRGQQVTLSCSPISGHRSVSWYQQTPGQGLQFLFEYFSETQRNKGNFPGRFSGRQFSNSRSEMNVSTLELGDSALYLCASSLGRQAMDEKLFFGSGTQLSVL.

The CDR3 DNA reads TGCGCCAGCTGTACTACGGCAACTAATGAAAAACTGTTTTTT. Residues: CASCTTATNEKLFF. The chain links TRBV10-2 to TRBJ1-4; D gene unclear. CDR1 is WSHSY, CDR2 SAAADI, per germline. The CDR3 consists of 14 residues. With 8 bases removed from V and 0 bases from J, the gap between germline ends came to 10 bases.

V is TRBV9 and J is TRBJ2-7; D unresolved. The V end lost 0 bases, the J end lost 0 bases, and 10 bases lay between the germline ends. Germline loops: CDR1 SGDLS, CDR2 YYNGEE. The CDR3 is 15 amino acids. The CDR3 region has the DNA TGTGCCAGCAGCGTAGCCGCGGTTAGCTCCTACGAGCAGTACTTC. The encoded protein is CASSVAAVSSYEQYF.

The DNA of the CDR3 is TGCGCCAGCAGCCAAGAGGCGGGGACGTACGAGCAGTACTTC. Amino acid sequence: CASSQEAGTYEQYF. V and J are TRBV4-1 and TRBJ2-7, with D possibly being TRBD2 (6 bases). CDR1 MGHRA and CDR2 YSYEKL come from the germline V gene. The length of the CDR3 is 14 residues. Trimming removed 0 bases at V and 4 bases at J, with 10 bases between.

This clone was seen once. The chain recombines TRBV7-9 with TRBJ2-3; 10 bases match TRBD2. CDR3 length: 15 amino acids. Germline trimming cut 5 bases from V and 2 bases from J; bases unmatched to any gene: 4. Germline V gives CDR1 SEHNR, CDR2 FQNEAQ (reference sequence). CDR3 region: CASSRTSGATDTQYF. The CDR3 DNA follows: TGTGCCAGCAGCCGGACTAGCGGAGCCACAGATACGCAGTATTTT. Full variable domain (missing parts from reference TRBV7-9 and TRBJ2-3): DTGVSQNPRHKITKRGQNVTFRCDPISEHNRLYWYRQTLGQGPEFLTYFQNEAQLEKSRLLSDRFSAERPKGSFSTLEIQRTEQGDSAMYLCASSRTSGATDTQYFGPGTRLTVL.

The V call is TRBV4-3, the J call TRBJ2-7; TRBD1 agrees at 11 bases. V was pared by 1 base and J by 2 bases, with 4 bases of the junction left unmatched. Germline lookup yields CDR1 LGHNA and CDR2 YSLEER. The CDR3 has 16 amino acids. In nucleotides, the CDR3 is TGCGCCAGCAGCCAAGGGACAGGGGGCTTTCCCTACGAGCAGTACTTC. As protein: CASSQGTGGFPYEQYF.

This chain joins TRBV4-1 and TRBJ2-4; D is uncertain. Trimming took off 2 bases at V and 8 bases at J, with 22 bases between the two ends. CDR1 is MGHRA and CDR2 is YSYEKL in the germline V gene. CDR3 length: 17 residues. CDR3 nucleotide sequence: TGCGCCAGCAGCCAACCCCCCTTCGGGCTAGTAAACCACATTCAGTACTTC. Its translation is CASSQPPFGLVNHIQYF.

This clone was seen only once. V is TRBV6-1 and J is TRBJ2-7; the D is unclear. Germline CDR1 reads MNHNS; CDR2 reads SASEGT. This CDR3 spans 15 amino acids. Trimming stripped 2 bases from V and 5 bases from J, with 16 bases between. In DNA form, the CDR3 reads TGTGCCAGCAGTGAAAAGGTGGTAGTAGTCGACGAGCAGTACTTC. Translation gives CASSEKVVVVDEQYF.

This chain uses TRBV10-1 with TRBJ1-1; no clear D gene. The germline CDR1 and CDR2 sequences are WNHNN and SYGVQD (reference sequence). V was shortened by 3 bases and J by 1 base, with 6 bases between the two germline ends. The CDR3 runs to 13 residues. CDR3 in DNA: TGCGCCAGCAGTGATGAGACGAACACTGAAGCTTTCTTT. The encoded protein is CASSDETNTEAFF.

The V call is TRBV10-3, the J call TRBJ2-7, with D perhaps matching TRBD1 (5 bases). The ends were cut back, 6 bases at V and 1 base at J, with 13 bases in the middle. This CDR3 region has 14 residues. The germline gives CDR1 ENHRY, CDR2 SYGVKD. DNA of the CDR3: TGTGCCATCAGCCCCCCCGACAGTTCCTACGAGCAGTACTTC. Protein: CAISPPDSSYEQYF.

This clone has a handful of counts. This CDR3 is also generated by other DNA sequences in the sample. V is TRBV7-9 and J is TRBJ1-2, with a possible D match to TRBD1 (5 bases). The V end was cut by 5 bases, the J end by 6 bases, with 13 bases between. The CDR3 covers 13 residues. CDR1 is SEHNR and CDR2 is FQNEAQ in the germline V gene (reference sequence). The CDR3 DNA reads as TGTGCCAGCAGCGCCAATACAGGCGATGGCTACACCTTC. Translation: CASSANTGDGYTF.

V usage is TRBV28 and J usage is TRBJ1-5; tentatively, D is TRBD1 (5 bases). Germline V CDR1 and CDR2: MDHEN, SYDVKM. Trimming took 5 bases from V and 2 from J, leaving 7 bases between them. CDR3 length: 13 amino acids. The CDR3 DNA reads TGTGCCAGCAGTCGGGGCGGCAATCAGCCCCAGCATTTT. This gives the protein CASSRGGNQPQHF.

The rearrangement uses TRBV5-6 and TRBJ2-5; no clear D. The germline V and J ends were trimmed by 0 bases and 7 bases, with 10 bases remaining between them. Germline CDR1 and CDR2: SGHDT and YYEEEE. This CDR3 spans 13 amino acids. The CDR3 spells CASSLESNPTQYF. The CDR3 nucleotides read TGTGCCAGCAGCTTGGAATCCAATCCGACCCAGTACTTC.